Following are 10 T cell receptor beta chains from one sample sequenced in a study of cytomegalovirus exposure and HLA in healthy donors (dated by TCRdb to 2016 to 2017). Library generation was performed with the immunoSEQ multiplex PCR assay. For the multiplex PCR, a mixture combining 60 forward primers for TCR Vbeta segments and 13 reverse primers for TCR Jbeta segments was used. The table comes from immuneACCESS by way of TCRdb, which keeps in-frame sequences with V and J called. Part of the clones is missing from these tables; in studies checked, under half for an unresolved V gene and the rest for unknown reasons. Recorded for this sample are fewer than 90,000 clones; 70% to 90% of them occurred a single time. Jointly, the top ten make up approximately 6.2% of the sample. What was sequenced was PBMCs. The receptors shown here come from a human donor in good health.

Here the CDR3 reads CSSRREETQYF. The CDR3 bases are TGCAGCTCCCGGAGGGAAGAGACCCAGTACTTC. V gene TRBV29-1 combines with J gene TRBJ2-5; weak D call: TRBD2 (6 bases). From germline, CDR1 is SQVTM and CDR2 ANQGSEA. Trimming shortened V by 8 bases and J by 3 bases, and 10 bases separated the two germline ends. CDR3 length: 11 residues.

This chain uses TRBV2 with TRBJ1-2; tentative D call: TRBD1 (5 bases). Trimming took off 5 bases at V and 4 bases at J, with 17 bases between the two ends. Per germline, CDR1 SNHLY and CDR2 FYNNEI. The CDR3 is made up of 15 amino acids. In DNA, the CDR3 is TGTGCCAGCAGTCTGGTTGGGGGGGAAACCTATGGCTACACCTTC. Its translation: CASSLVGGETYGYTF.

This clone came up a few times. The chain recombines TRBV6-1 with TRBJ1-1; TRBD1 aligns across 7 bases. The CDR3 runs 13 residues. V gave up 6 bases and J gave up 3 bases; unmatched junction bases: 4. The V gene's germline CDR1 is MNHNS and CDR2 SASEGT. The CDR3 bases are TGTGCCAGCAGCCCACAGGGGTACACTGAAGCTTTCTTT. Encoded protein: CASSPQGYTEAFF.

V usage is TRBV19 and J usage is TRBJ1-2, with D uncertain. This CDR3 is built from 13 residues. CDR1 LNHDA and CDR2 SQIVND come from the germline V gene (reference sequence). V was clipped by 6 bases and J by 1 base, with 9 bases between them. In nucleotides, the CDR3 is TGTGCCAGTAGCCCCGGTGATAACTATGGCTACACCTTC. Protein product: CASSPGDNYGYTF.

The genes are TRBV30 and TRBJ2-3; TRBD2 matches at 7 bases. J was trimmed by 4 bases and V by 3 bases; bases with no gene match: 7. In germline, CDR1 is GTSNPN, CDR2 SVGIG (reference sequence). This CDR3 spans 14 amino acids. CDR3 DNA sequence: TGTGCCTGGAGCGGGGGGTCAAGGTCAGATACGCAGTATTTT. It translates to CAWSGGSRSDTQYF.

This clone came up once. The gene calls are TRBV19 and TRBJ1-3; no definite D call. V was cut by 8 bases and J by 3 bases, with 17 bases left in between. The germline CDR1 and CDR2 sequences are LNHDA and SQIVND (reference sequence). The CDR3 loop spans 15 amino acids. CDR3 region: CASVGRNVGGNTIYF. The CDR3 DNA is TGTGCCAGTGTCGGCAGGAACGTTGGTGGAAACACCATATATTTT. The variable domain in full, completed from reference TRBV19 and TRBJ1-3, reads DGGITQSPKYLFRKEGQNVTLSCEQNLNHDAMYWYRQDPGQGLRLIYYSQIVNDFQKGDIAEGYSVSREKKESFPLTVTSAQKNPTAFYLCASVGRNVGGNTIYFGEGSWLTVV.

This clone appeared a few times. The chain carries TRBV5-6 and TRBJ1-1; no definite D call. Germline assignment: CDR1 SGHDT and CDR2 YYEEEE. V was shortened by 2 bases and J by 1 base, with 6 bases between the two germline ends. CDR3 length equals 13 residues. CDR3 in DNA: TGTGCCAGCAGCTTCCAGTCGAACACTGAAGCTTTCTTT. It codes for CASSFQSNTEAFF.

In nucleotides, the CDR3 is TGTGCCAGCAGCGTGGGACAGCGCGAGCAGTACTTC. Translation gives CASSVGQREQYF. The genes are TRBV7-8 and TRBJ2-7, with 7 nucleotides matching TRBD1. The CDR3 spans 12 residues. Trimming at V came to 5 bases and at J to 6 bases, leaving 4 bases not matched to a gene. CDR1 is SGHVS, CDR2 FQNEAQ, per germline. Together with reference TRBV7-8 and TRBJ2-7, the CDR3 gives the full variable domain: GAGVSQSPRYKVAKRGQDVALRCDPISGHVSLFWYQQALGQGPEFLTYFQNEAQLDKSGLPSDRFFAERPEGSVSTLKIQRTQQEDSAVYLCASSVGQREQYFGPGTRLTVT.

There are a few counts of this clone. J is TRBJ2-5 and V is TRBV5-1; weak D call: TRBD1 (6 bases). The CDR3 runs 14 residues. The V gene's germline CDR1 is SGHRS and CDR2 YFSETQ. V shed 4 bases and J shed 4 bases, with 14 bases lying between them. In DNA, the CDR3 is TGCGCCAGCAGCCGAGACAGGCCGAGAGAGACCCAGTACTTC. Translating it yields CASSRDRPRETQYF.

The DNA of the CDR3 is TGTGCCAGCAGTGACCCGGGCTCCTACGAGCAGTACTTC. This encodes CASSDPGSYEQYF. The V call is TRBV2, the J call TRBJ2-7; D gene uncertain. V was trimmed by 3 bases and J by 0 bases, leaving 6 bases between them. The CDR3 is 13 residues long. Germline V gene lookup returns CDR1 SNHLY and CDR2 FYNNEI.